Following are 26 T cell receptor beta chains from one sample sequenced in a study of T cell responses to AZD1222 COVID-19 vaccine. TCRdb's copy holds only in-frame clones and misses some; the assay was immunoSEQ multiplex PCR. The sample includes more than 150,000 clones, 70% to 90% of them seen just once. The sequencing used peripheral blood, collected after recovery from COVID-19. Source of these receptors: an adult who had recovered from COVID-19.

J is TRBJ2-7 and V is TRBV5-1; 8 bases are shared with TRBD2. Germline values: CDR1 SGHRS, CDR2 YFSETQ. V shed 3 bases, J shed 4 bases, and the junction held 9 bases outside the gene matches. The CDR3 extends over 15 amino acids. Here the CDR3 reads CASSWAASGYYEQYF. The CDR3 DNA sequence: TGCGCCAGCAGCTGGGCAGCTAGCGGGTATTACGAGCAGTACTTC.

The CDR3 is CASSDPGRADTQYF. CDR3 DNA: TGTGCCAGCAGCGATCCCGGGAGGGCAGATACGCAGTATTTT. The genes are TRBV7-3 and TRBJ2-3; 8 bases fit TRBD2. CDR1 SGHTA and CDR2 FQGTGA come from the germline V gene. CDR3 size: 14 residues. With V trimmed by 5 bases and J by 4 bases, 5 bases remained unmatched.

The J gene is TRBJ2-2, the V gene TRBV28; D unclear. There are 17 residues in the CDR3. V was shortened by 4 bases and J by 5 bases, with 20 bases between the two germline ends. The V gene's germline CDR1 is MDHEN and CDR2 SYDVKM. As DNA, the CDR3 is TGTGCCAGCAGTTCCTTCGTCGAACACCCGAGGACCGGGGAGCTGTTTTTT. The encoded protein is CASSSFVEHPRTGELFF.

V and J are TRBV3-1 (or the pseudogene TRBV3-2) and TRBJ2-2; D perhaps matches TRBD1 (6 bases). The germline CDR1 and CDR2 sequences are LGHDT and YNNKEL (reference sequence). Trimming took 3 bases from V and 3 from J, leaving 8 bases between them. The length of the CDR3 is 14 residues. CDR3 sequence (DNA): TGTGCCAGCAGCCACAGGGGTGACACCGGGGAGCTGTTTTTT. It encodes CASSHRGDTGELFF.

Only a few counts were recorded for this clone. This chain links TRBV16 with TRBJ1-6, with D tentatively TRBD1 (5 bases). The CDR3 is made up of 15 amino acids. Trimming stripped 6 bases from V and 11 bases from J, with 20 bases between. Germline V CDR1 and CDR2: KGHSY, FQNENV. CDR3 loop: CASSSIQGDRTPLHF. CDR3 bases: TGTGCCAGCAGTTCCATCCAAGGGGATCGGACACCCCTCCACTTT. The full variable domain, its missing parts supplied by reference TRBV16 and TRBJ1-6, is GEEVAQTPKHLVRGEGQKAKLYCAPIKGHSYVFWYQQVLKNEFKFLISFQNENVFDETGMPKERFSAKCLPNSPCSLEIQATKLEDSAVYFCASSSIQGDRTPLHFGNGTRLTVT.

The chain combines TRBV9 with TRBJ2-5, with a weak D call TRBD1 (6 bases). V lost 4 bases and J 2 bases, leaving 21 bases between the germline ends. Germline V gives CDR1 SGDLS, CDR2 YYNGEE. CDR3 size: 17 residues. The CDR3 spells CASSLGHGLGAQETQYF. The CDR3, as DNA: TGTGCCAGCAGCTTAGGTCACGGACTGGGGGCACAAGAGACCCAGTACTTC.

J is TRBJ2-1 and V is TRBV24-1; TRBD1 agrees at 10 bases. This CDR3 has 14 amino acids. The germline gives CDR1 KGHDR, CDR2 SFDVKD. Trimming removed 3 bases from V and 7 bases from J; junction bases left unmatched: 2. For the CDR3, the DNA is TGTGCCACCAGTGATAGACAGGGGGCAAATGAGCAGTTCTTC. Residues: CATSDRQGANEQFF.

This clone was detected a few times. V gene TRBV15 combines with J gene TRBJ2-3; 7 nucleotides match TRBD2. The CDR3 runs 15 residues. V dropped 4 bases and J dropped 4; count of bases not matched to a gene: 8. The germline CDR1 and CDR2 sequences are LNHNV and YYDKDF (reference sequence). In DNA form, the CDR3 reads TGTGCCACCAGCAAAAACCGGGGGGTCCCAGATACGCAGTATTTT. Its protein product is CATSKNRGVPDTQYF.

The chain has TRBV2 and TRBJ2-4, with 8 bases fitting TRBD1. Trimming cost V 7 bases and J 2 bases; bases outside gene matches: 7. Germline values: CDR1 SNHLY, CDR2 FYNNEI. This CDR3 region has 15 residues. The chain's CDR3 is CASILTGGSKNIQYF. The DNA of the CDR3 is TGTGCCAGCATCCTTACAGGGGGATCCAAAAACATTCAGTACTTC.

This chain connects TRBV2 to TRBJ2-3, with D perhaps TRBD1 or TRBD2 (5 bases each). Trimming cost V 3 bases and J 3 bases, with 10 bases left between them. CDR1 SNHLY and CDR2 FYNNEI come from the germline V gene. The length of the CDR3 is 14 residues. The CDR3 here is CASSDGGRTDTQYF. CDR3 coding DNA: TGTGCCAGCAGTGATGGGGGTCGGACAGATACGCAGTATTTT.

The V and J genes are TRBV5-1 and TRBJ2-7; 9 bases align to TRBD1. V lost 3 bases, J lost 1 base, and 5 bases stayed unmatched. Germline V gene sequence: CDR1 SGHRS, CDR2 YFSETQ. The CDR3 loop spans 15 amino acids. Here the CDR3 DNA reads TGCGCCAGCAGCTCCGGGACAGGGACTTCCTACGAGCAGTACTTC. Translation: CASSSGTGTSYEQYF.

V and J are TRBV2 and TRBJ1-1; D unclear. Deletions cut 5 bases from V and 1 base from J, with 8 bases between. In germline, CDR1 is SNHLY, CDR2 FYNNEI. The CDR3 spans 13 residues. The DNA of the CDR3 is TGTGCCAGCAGTCCGGAAGCGAACACTGAAGCTTTCTTT. It specifies CASSPEANTEAFF.

DNA for the CDR3: TGTGCCAGCAGTTACTTGGCAGCCAGCAATGAGCAGTTCTTC. This codes for CASSYLAASNEQFF. The chain is built from TRBV6-2 or TRBV6-3 and TRBJ2-1; D remains unclear. Germline assignment: CDR1 MNHEY and CDR2 SVGEGT. The CDR3 has 14 amino acids. V dropped 1 base and J dropped 6 bases, with 10 bases sitting between them.

The rearrangement joins TRBV4-2 to TRBJ1-5; D perhaps matches TRBD1 (6 bases). This CDR3 contains 17 residues. The germline gives CDR1 LGHNA, CDR2 YNFKEQ. The V and J ends lost 0 bases and 11 bases respectively, with 23 bases between them. The CDR3 protein is CASSQDTMRAGAEAQHF. In DNA form, the CDR3 reads TGTGCCAGCAGCCAAGATACGATGCGGGCAGGGGCGGAGGCCCAGCATTTT.

The chain is built from TRBV2 and TRBJ1-6; D uncertain. V gave up 4 bases and J gave up 10 bases, with 11 bases separating them. The V gene's germline CDR1 is SNHLY and CDR2 FYNNEI. The CDR3 length is 13 residues. CDR3 sequence (DNA): TGTGCCAGCAGTGTTTCCCAGAGCTCACCCCTCCACTTT. Residues: CASSVSQSSPLHF. Combining the CDR3 with reference TRBV2 and TRBJ1-6 gives the whole variable domain EPEVTQTPSHQVTQMGQEVILRCVPISNHLYFYWYRQILGQKVEFLVSFYNNEISEKSEIFDDQFSVERPDGSNFTLKIRSTKLEDSAMYFCASSVSQSSPLHFGNGTRLTVT.

V is TRBV7-6 and J is TRBJ1-1, with 7 bases aligning to TRBD1. V shed 2 bases and J 2 bases; nucleotides not matched to a gene: 5. The germline CDR1 and CDR2 sequences are SGHVS and FNYEAQ. CDR3 length equals 15 residues. The CDR3 here is CASSLTGVGNTEAFF. The CDR3 DNA follows: TGTGCCAGCAGCTTAACAGGGGTAGGAAACACTGAAGCTTTCTTT.

In nucleotides, the CDR3 is TGTGCCAGCAGCGTAGAACTAGAATCGGCGCAGTATTTT. Its translation: CASSVELESAQYF. V is TRBV9 and J is TRBJ2-3, with D possibly matching TRBD2 (5 bases). Germline V gene sequence: CDR1 SGDLS, CDR2 YYNGEE. V gave up 0 bases and J gave up 10 bases, with 12 bases separating them. The CDR3 totals 13 residues.

The chain combines TRBV9 with TRBJ2-3; 8 bases are shared with TRBD2. The J segment lost 3 bases and the V segment lost 4 bases, leaving 7 bases of the junction unmatched. The CDR3 extends over 15 amino acids. Germline CDR1 and CDR2: SGDLS and YYNGEE. The CDR3 region is CASSPGGRKTDTQYF. The CDR3 bases are TGTGCCAGCAGCCCGGGGGGGCGTAAGACAGATACGCAGTATTTT.

The chain employs TRBV18 and TRBJ2-7, with 9 bases fitting TRBD2. Germline V gene data show CDR1 as KGHSH and CDR2 as LQKENI. The CDR3 spans 13 residues. Losses at the gene ends were 6 bases for V and 6 bases for J; bases not matched to a gene: 6. CDR3 bases: TGTGCCAGCTCGCCGAATAGCGGGGGCGAGCAGTACTTC. Its protein product is CASSPNSGGEQYF. The full variable domain, with the rest looked up from reference TRBV18 and TRBJ2-7, is NAGVMQNPRHLVRRRGQEARLRCSPMKGHSHVYWYRQLPEEGLKFMVYLQKENIIDESGMPKERFSAEFPKEGPSILRIQQVVRGDSAAYFCASSPNSGGEQYFGPGTRLTVT.

CDR3 nucleotide sequence: TGTGCCAGCAGTGAGGAGCGGGGCTATCAGCCCCAGCATTTT. Protein product: CASSEERGYQPQHF. V is TRBV2 and J is TRBJ1-5, with a tentative D call TRBD1 (5 bases). Germline V gene lookup returns CDR1 SNHLY and CDR2 FYNNEI. The CDR3 loop spans 14 amino acids. Trimming left V 3 bases short and J 5 bases short, with 11 bases between.

J is TRBJ1-5 and V is TRBV9, with D perhaps matching TRBD1 (5 bases). Trimming shortened V by 3 bases and J by 1 base, and 8 bases separated the two germline ends. CDR1 is SGDLS and CDR2 is YYNGEE in the germline V gene. The CDR3 has 14 amino acids. CDR3: CASSARDSNQPQHF. The CDR3 region has the DNA TGTGCCAGCAGCGCTCGGGACAGCAATCAGCCCCAGCATTTT.

The chain has TRBV11-2 and TRBJ2-2; D gene unclear. The CDR3 loop spans 14 amino acids. Trimming left V 10 bases short and J 0 bases short, with 12 bases between. CDR1 is SGHAT, CDR2 FQNNGV, per germline. CDR3 protein: CAIPRRSNTGELFF. The DNA of the CDR3 is TGTGCCATCCCAAGACGGTCGAACACCGGGGAGCTGTTTTTT.

This sequence joins TRBV15 and TRBJ2-7; D gene uncertain. The ends were cut back, 0 bases at V and 2 bases at J, with 14 bases in the middle. The V gene's germline CDR1 is LNHNV and CDR2 YYDKDF (reference sequence). The length of the CDR3 is 16 residues. This CDR3 is CATSREIGSRTYEQYF. Written as DNA, the CDR3 is TGTGCCACCAGCAGAGAGATTGGCAGCCGAACCTACGAGCAGTACTTC.

CDR3 sequence (DNA): TGTGCCGTTGGGGGGTATGGCAATCAGCCCCAGCATTTT. This encodes CAVGGYGNQPQHF. This chain connects TRBV7-8 to TRBJ1-5; D may be TRBD1 (5 bases). This CDR3 region has 13 residues. The ends were cut back, 11 bases at V and 2 bases at J, with 13 bases in the middle. Looked up from germline, CDR1 is SGHVS and CDR2 is FQNEAQ.

The chain combines TRBV2 with TRBJ1-1, with D hard to call. The germline gives CDR1 SNHLY, CDR2 FYNNEI. The CDR3 is made up of 15 amino acids. Trimming pared 3 bases from V and 0 bases from J, leaving 11 bases between. CDR3 bases: TGTGCCAGCAGTGAGAGGGCGGTAATGAACACTGAAGCTTTCTTT. Translating it yields CASSERAVMNTEAFF.

The V and J genes are TRBV14 and TRBJ1-3; D perhaps matches TRBD1 (6 bases). The CDR3 is 13 amino acids. Per germline, CDR1 SGHDN and CDR2 FVKESK. V shed 4 bases and J shed 11 bases, with 15 bases lying between them. The CDR3 is CASSPDWGQPIYF. DNA for the CDR3: TGTGCCAGCAGCCCAGATTGGGGACAACCCATATATTTT.